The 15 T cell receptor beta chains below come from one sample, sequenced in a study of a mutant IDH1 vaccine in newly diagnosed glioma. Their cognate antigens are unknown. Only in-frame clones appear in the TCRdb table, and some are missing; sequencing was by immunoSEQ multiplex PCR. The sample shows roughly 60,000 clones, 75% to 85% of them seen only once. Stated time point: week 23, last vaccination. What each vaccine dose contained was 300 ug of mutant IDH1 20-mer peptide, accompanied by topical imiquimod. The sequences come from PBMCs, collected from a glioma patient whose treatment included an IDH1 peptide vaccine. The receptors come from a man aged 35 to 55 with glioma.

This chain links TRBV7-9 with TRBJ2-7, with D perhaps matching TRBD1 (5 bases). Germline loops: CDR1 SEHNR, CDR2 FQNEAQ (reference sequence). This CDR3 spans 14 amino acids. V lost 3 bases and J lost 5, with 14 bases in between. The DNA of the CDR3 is TGTGCCAGCAGCTTTATGACGCAGGGTAACGAGCAGTACTTC. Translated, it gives CASSFMTQGNEQYF.

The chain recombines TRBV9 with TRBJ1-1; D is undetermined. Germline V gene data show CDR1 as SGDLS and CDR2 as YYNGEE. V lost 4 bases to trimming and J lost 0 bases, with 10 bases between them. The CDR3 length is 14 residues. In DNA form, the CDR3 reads TGTGCCAGCAGCCCCGAGGTAGTGAACACTGAAGCTTTCTTT. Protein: CASSPEVVNTEAFF.

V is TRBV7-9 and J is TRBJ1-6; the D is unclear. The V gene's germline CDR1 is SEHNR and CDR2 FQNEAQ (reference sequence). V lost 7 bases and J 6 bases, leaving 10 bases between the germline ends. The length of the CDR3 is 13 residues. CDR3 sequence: CASMLQANSPLHF. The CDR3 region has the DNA TGTGCCAGCATGCTGCAGGCTAATTCACCCCTCCACTTT.

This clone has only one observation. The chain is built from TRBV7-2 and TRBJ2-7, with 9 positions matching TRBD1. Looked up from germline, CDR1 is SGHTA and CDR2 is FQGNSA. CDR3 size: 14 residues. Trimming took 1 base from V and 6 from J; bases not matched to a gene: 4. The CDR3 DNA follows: TGTGCCAGCAGCTTAGTGCGGACAGGGGTCGAGCAGTACTTC. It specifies CASSLVRTGVEQYF.

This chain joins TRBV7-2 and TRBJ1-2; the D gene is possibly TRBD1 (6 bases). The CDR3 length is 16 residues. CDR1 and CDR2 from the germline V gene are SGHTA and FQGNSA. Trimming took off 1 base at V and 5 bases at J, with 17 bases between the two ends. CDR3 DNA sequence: TGTGCCAGCAGCTTAGATGGCTCTGGCAGGGGTTATGGCTACACCTTC. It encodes CASSLDGSGRGYGYTF.

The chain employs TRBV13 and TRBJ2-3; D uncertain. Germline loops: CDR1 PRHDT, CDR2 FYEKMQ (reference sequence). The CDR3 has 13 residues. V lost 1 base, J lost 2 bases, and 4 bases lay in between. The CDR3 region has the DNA TGTGCCAGCAGCTTAGCTCCCACAGATACGCAGTATTTT. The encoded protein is CASSLAPTDTQYF. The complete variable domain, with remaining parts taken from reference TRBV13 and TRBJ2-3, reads AAGVIQSPRHLIKEKRETATLKCYPIPRHDTVYWYQQGPGQDPQFLISFYEKMQSDKGSIPDRFSAQQFSDYHSELNMSSLELGDSALYFCASSLAPTDTQYFGPGTRLTVL.

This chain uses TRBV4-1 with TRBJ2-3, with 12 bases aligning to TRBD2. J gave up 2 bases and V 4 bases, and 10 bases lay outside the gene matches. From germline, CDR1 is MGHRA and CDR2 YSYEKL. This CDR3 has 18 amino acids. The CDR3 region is CASSRLRGTSGSTDTQYF. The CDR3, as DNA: TGCGCCAGCAGCCGATTAAGAGGGACTAGCGGGTCCACAGATACGCAGTATTTT.

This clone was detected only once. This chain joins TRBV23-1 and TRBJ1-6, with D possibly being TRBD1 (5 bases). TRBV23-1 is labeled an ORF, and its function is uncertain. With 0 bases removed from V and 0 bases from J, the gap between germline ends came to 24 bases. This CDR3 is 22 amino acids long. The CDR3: CASSQSKLGPLPRSSYNSPLHF. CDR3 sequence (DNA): TGCGCCAGCAGTCAATCTAAGTTGGGACCGCTACCGAGAAGCTCCTATAATTCACCCCTCCACTTT.

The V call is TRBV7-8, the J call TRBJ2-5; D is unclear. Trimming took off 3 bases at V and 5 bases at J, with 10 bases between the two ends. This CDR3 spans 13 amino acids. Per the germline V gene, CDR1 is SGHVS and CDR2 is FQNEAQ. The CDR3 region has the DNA TGTGCCAGCAGCTTCATGGGCCGGGAGACCCAGTACTTC. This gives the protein CASSFMGRETQYF.

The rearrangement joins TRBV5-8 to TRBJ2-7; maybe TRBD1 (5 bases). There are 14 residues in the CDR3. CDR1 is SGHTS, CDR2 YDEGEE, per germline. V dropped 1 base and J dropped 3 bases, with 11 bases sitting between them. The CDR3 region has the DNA TGTGCCAGCAGCTTGAAAAGGGGCCTCTACGAGCAGTACTTC. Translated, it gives CASSLKRGLYEQYF.

The CDR3 bases are TGTGCCAGCAGTTACTCTGGTCTAGCGGGGGGGAATGAGCAGTTCTTC. Translated, it gives CASSYSGLAGGNEQFF. The rearrangement uses TRBV6-5 and TRBJ2-1; TRBD2 agrees at 12 bases. CDR1 is MNHEY, CDR2 SVGAGI, per germline. CDR3 length equals 16 residues. V dropped 0 bases and J dropped 7; count of bases not matched to a gene: 4.

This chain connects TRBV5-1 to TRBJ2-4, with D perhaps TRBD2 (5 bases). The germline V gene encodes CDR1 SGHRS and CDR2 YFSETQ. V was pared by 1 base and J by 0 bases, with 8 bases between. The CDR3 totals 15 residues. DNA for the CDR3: TGCGCCAGCAGCTTGCCAGAGGGAGCCAAAAACATTCAGTACTTC. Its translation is CASSLPEGAKNIQYF.

In DNA, the CDR3 is TGTGCCAGCAGCTTAGGCGGGGGTACCTACAATGAGCAGTTCTTC. Translated, it gives CASSLGGGTYNEQFF. This rearrangement joins TRBV7-6 to TRBJ2-1; the match to TRBD2 covers 7 bases. The CDR3 covers 15 residues. With V trimmed by 1 base and J by 2 bases, 2 bases remained unmatched. Germline V gives CDR1 SGHVS, CDR2 FNYEAQ.

CDR3 nucleotides: TGCAGCGTTCTTCGGCAGATCACAGATACGCAGTATTTT. It specifies CSVLRQITDTQYF. This rearrangement joins TRBV29-1 to TRBJ2-3; no clear D. Germline V gene lookup returns CDR1 SQVTM and CDR2 ANQGSEA. V lost 5 bases, J lost 2 bases, and 11 bases lay in between. The CDR3 is made up of 13 amino acids.

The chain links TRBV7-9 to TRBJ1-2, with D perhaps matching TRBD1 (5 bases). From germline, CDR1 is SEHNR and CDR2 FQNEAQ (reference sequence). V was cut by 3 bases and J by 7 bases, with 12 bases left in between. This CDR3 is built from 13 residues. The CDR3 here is CASSLGPGFGYTF. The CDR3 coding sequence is TGTGCCAGCAGCTTGGGTCCAGGGTTTGGCTACACCTTC.